These T cell receptor beta chains were read from a single sample in a study of OX40 agonist ivuxolimab in advanced cancers. Assay: immunoSEQ multiplex PCR; the TCRdb copy retains only in-frame clones and omits some. In the table there are some 97,000 clones, less than 95% of which are singletons. The source material was CD4+ or CD8+ T cells sorted from blood, sampled in a trial of the OX40 agonist ivuxolimab. The receptor set was obtained from an adult with an advanced solid tumor such as melanoma, head and neck, liver or kidney cancer. Both conserved end residues are part of each CDR3. A D gene is named only where the DNA matches it firmly. Clone size is not always given. Where it is, it says once, few, many or a class for expanded clones.

D: .; size: .; V: TRBV29-1; J: TRBJ2-7; DNA: TGCAGCGTCCCTAAGGGGCCCTACGAGCAGTACTTC; CDR3: CSVPKGPYEQYF
D: .; size: .; V: TRBV7-2; J: TRBJ2-5; DNA: TGTGCCAGCAGCCCGGGAAGAGAGACCCAGTACTTC; CDR3: CASSPGRETQYF
D: .; size: .; V: TRBV5-1; J: TRBJ2-3; DNA: TGCGCCAGCGACTCCGGGACTCGCACAGATACGCAGTATTTT; CDR3: CASDSGTRTDTQYF
D: .; size: .; V: TRBV7-2; J: TRBJ2-1; DNA: TGTGCCAGCAGCTGGGCGGGACGAGGAAATGAGCAGTTCTTC; CDR3: CASSWAGRGNEQFF
D: .; size: once; V: TRBV9; J: TRBJ2-1; DNA: TGTGCCAGCAGCGGATTAGCGGTCCCCTACAATGAGCAGTTCTTC; CDR3: CASSGLAVPYNEQFF
D: .; size: .; V: TRBV27; J: TRBJ2-5; DNA: TGCGCCAGCAGTGGAGCCCAAAGGGGGCAAGAGACCCAGTACTTC; CDR3: CASSGAQRGQETQYF
D: .; size: .; V: TRBV1; J: TRBJ2-1; DNA: TGCACCAGCAGCCAAGGGACTAGCGGCTACAATGAGCAGTTCTTC; CDR3: CTSSQGTSGYNEQFF
D: TRBD1; size: .; V: TRBV5-1; J: TRBJ2-3; DNA: TGCGCCAGCAGCATCGGAACACAGGGGTTAGCAGATACGCAGTATTTT; CDR3: CASSIGTQGLADTQYF
D: TRBD1; size: .; V: TRBV15; J: TRBJ2-3; DNA: TGTGCCACCAGCAGAGGACAGGGGTCATACGATACGCAGTATTTT; CDR3: CATSRGQGSYDTQYF
D: TRBD1; size: .; V: TRBV7-9; J: TRBJ2-7; DNA: TGTGCCAGCAGCGTAACAGGGGATAGCTACGAGCAGTACTTC; CDR3: CASSVTGDSYEQYF